This T cell receptor (beta chain) was captured by sequencing in a study of cytomegalovirus exposure and HLA in healthy donors. About the research overall: HLA-typed donors were the source of 86 million or so unique TCRs held in an early data release. Overall study results and limits: With high specificity and sensitivity, the classifier reportedly diagnosed cytomegalovirus status. About 87% or about 30% of the time was how often most TCR beta V segments were productive, according to an earlier analysis.

Healthy bone marrow donors made up the donor group. The PCR used 60 Vbeta and 13 Jbeta primers. Data came from immunoSEQ multiplex PCR; TCRdb stores just in-frame clones and leaves some out. The table has approximately 27,000 clones, roughly 68% seen once; the top ten hold roughly 4%. On this clone: No antigen is known for it.

The CDR3 consists of 13 residues. The V gene lost 5 bases and the J gene lost 2 bases, with 8 bases spanning the gap. Germline loops: CDR1 MNHEY, CDR2 SVGAGI. The J gene is TRBJ2-3, the V gene TRBV6-5, with D maybe TRBD1 (5 bases). The sample was PBMCs. The origin of this receptor is a woman between 45 and 65 years old in good health and CMV-seronegative. CDR3 region: CASSRQNTDTQYF. The DNA of the CDR3 is TGTGCCAGCAGTCGACAGAACACAGATACGCAGTATTTT.